The TCR beta chain described here comes from a study of T cell repertoires in cytomegalovirus infection. TCRdb reprocessed the reads with MiXCR, giving one entry per CDR3 protein. Of around 69,000 distinct CDR3 sequences in the sample, 20% were seen once. For this clonotype: Its antigen is unidentified.

The material was CD8+ T cells from cultured PBMCs, obtained from culture after CMV antigen stimulation. The TCR sequence derives from a human donor in good health (CMV status not recorded). Some clones in this sample may be carry-over from other donors' samples.

The CDR3 DNA is TGTGCCAGCAGGACAAACGGGGGAACCCGCACAGATACGCAGTATTTT. Translation gives CASRTNGGTRTDTQYF. The genes are TRBV6-6 and TRBJ2-3; possibly TRBD2 for D (6 bases). The V gene lost 6 bases and the J gene lost 1 base, with 17 bases spanning the gap. CDR3 size: 16 residues. Germline-derived CDR1 and CDR2 are MNHNY and SVGAGI (reference sequence).